This T cell receptor (beta chain) came from a study of long-term antiretroviral therapy in people with HIV. The content of samples before DNA extraction was roughly 1-10 million cryopreserved PBMC. This was the immunoSEQ v3.0 assay at survey level. Repertoires were generated with immunoSEQ multiplex PCR, while TCRdb's copy carries only in-frame clones and drops some. The sample has around 27,000 clones, 80% to 90% seen once. Study results and limitations: Once patients were on ART, diversity went higher but still fell short of transplant donor controls. Controls showed broader CDR3 length ranges than did the HIV repertoires.

Points on this clone: Its antigen is unidentified.

V lost 5 bases and J 5 bases, leaving 25 bases between the germline ends. CDR3 length: 17 amino acids. The germline gives CDR1 LNHNV, CDR2 YYDKDF (reference sequence). The sample here was unsorted PBMCs, taken about 4.5 years after starting antiretroviral therapy. The origin of this receptor is a man aged 25 to 40 with HIV. This chain joins TRBV15 and TRBJ2-7, with D tentatively TRBD1 (7 bases). This chain's CDR3 is CATSARGGGLRGNEQYF. CDR3 sequence (DNA): TGTGCCACCAGCGCAAGAGGAGGGGGCTTGAGGGGGAACGAGCAGTACTTC.